A single sample is the source of the 23 T cell receptor beta chains below, sequenced in a study of response to subunit inactivated influenza vaccine. Via MiXCR, TCRdb re-called the RT-PCR reads, giving one row per CDR3 protein. The data hold about 520,000 distinct CDR3 sequences, with about 25% observed a single time. Sequences were derived from CD4+ T cells sorted from PBMCs, sampled 4 to 6 days after vaccination. These receptors were collected from a man between 50 and 59 years old who received an inactivated influenza vaccine.

V and J are TRBV5-1 and TRBJ1-1; 7 bases are a match to TRBD1. Trimming cost V 4 bases and J 2 bases; bases outside gene matches: 8. Germline V lookup: CDR1 SGHRS, CDR2 YFSETQ. The CDR3 is 15 residues long. Here the CDR3 DNA reads TGCGCCAGCAGCCAGGGAGGGACAGTTAACACTGAAGCTTTCTTT. This gives the protein CASSQGGTVNTEAFF. Based on the CDR3 plus reference TRBV5-1 and TRBJ1-1, the full variable domain is KAGVTQTPRYLIKTRGQQVTLSCSPISGHRSVSWYQQTPGQGLQFLFEYFSETQRNKGNFPGRFSGRQFSNSRSEMNVSTLELGDSALYLCASSQGGTVNTEAFFGQGTRLTVV.

The chain combines TRBV6-1 with TRBJ2-7, with 7 nucleotides matching TRBD2. Germline V gives CDR1 MNHNS, CDR2 SASEGT. The CDR3 loop spans 15 amino acids. Trimming took 2 bases from V and 6 from J; bases not matched to a gene: 10. CDR3 sequence: CASSEPGRAVFEQYF. The CDR3 DNA is TGTGCCAGCAGTGAACCAGGGAGGGCCGTCTTCGAGCAGTACTTC.

This clonotype was seen a handful of times. The J gene is TRBJ1-4, the V gene TRBV28; 7 bases are shared with TRBD1. The V gene end was trimmed by 8 bases and the J gene end by 3 bases; junction bases not matched to a gene: 3. Germline assignment: CDR1 MDHEN and CDR2 SYDVKM. The CDR3 totals 13 residues. The CDR3 protein is CASGQVANEKLFF. Here the CDR3 DNA reads TGTGCCAGCGGACAGGTGGCTAATGAAAAACTGTTTTTT.

The sample holds a few counts of this clonotype. One junction end disagrees with the germline gene, perhaps due to a read error. J is TRBJ1-1 and V is TRBV5-1; no clear D. The CDR3 is 12 amino acids. From germline, CDR1 is SGHRS and CDR2 YFSETQ. CDR3 region: CAAGAKNTEAFF. The CDR3 nucleotides read TGTGCCGCTGGCGCAAAGAACACTGAAGCTTTCTTT. Full variable domain (remainder filled in from reference TRBV5-1 and TRBJ1-1): KAGVTQTPRYLIKTRGQQVTLSCSPISGHRSVSWYQQTPGQGLQFLFEYFSETQRNKGNFPGRFSGRQFSNSRSEMNVSTLELGDSALYLCAAGAKNTEAFFGQGTRLTVV.

The genes are TRBV7-6 and TRBJ2-7; D is perhaps TRBD1 (6 bases). The CDR3 is 14 amino acids. Trimming took off 2 bases at V and 0 bases at J, with 8 bases between the two ends. From germline, CDR1 is SGHVS and CDR2 FNYEAQ. Here the CDR3 DNA reads TGTGCCAGCAGCTTATGGACAGCCTCCTACGAGCAGTACTTC. It codes for CASSLWTASYEQYF.

The J gene is TRBJ1-1, the V gene TRBV21-1; the D call of TRBD1 is as the table states it, not checked on the DNA. TRBV21-1 counts as a pseudogene. The CDR3 runs to 15 residues. CDR3 DNA: TGTGCCAGCAGCCCTGACAGGGGAGAGAACACTGAAGCTTTCTTT. Translated, it gives CASSPDRGENTEAFF.

Ten or more counts support this clonotype. The chain couples TRBV20-1 to TRBJ2-3; 11 bases align to TRBD2. The length of the CDR3 is 17 residues. The V gene's germline CDR1 is DFQATT and CDR2 SNEGSKA (reference sequence). Trimming took 0 bases from V and 2 from J; bases not matched to a gene: 7. Here the CDR3 reads CSARDFGTSGNTDTQYF. The DNA of the CDR3 is TGCAGTGCTAGAGATTTCGGGACTAGCGGCAACACAGATACGCAGTATTTT.

The table lists this clonotype with a few counts. CDR3 residues: CASGTFGTDTQYF. The CDR3 DNA reads as TGTGCCAGCGGGACATTCGGCACAGATACGCAGTATTTT. The chain recombines TRBV14 with TRBJ2-3; perhaps TRBD1 as D (6 bases). Germline V lookup: CDR1 SGHDN, CDR2 FVKESK. V dropped 8 bases and J dropped 1 base, with 10 bases sitting between them. The CDR3 has 13 residues. Full variable domain (outside the CDR3, taken from reference TRBV14 and TRBJ2-3): EAGVTQFPSHSVIEKGQTVTLRCDPISGHDNLYWYRRVMGKEIKFLLHFVKESKQDESGMPNNRFLAERTGGTYSTLKVQPAELEDSGVYFCASGTFGTDTQYFGPGTRLTVL.

The chain combines TRBV25-1 with TRBJ1-6; D remains ambiguous. Germline assignment: CDR1 MGHDK and CDR2 SYGVNS. The CDR3 consists of 12 residues. Trimming cost V 4 bases and J 9 bases, with 7 bases left between them. The DNA of the CDR3 is TGTGCCAGCAGTGGCCCGGGTTCACCCCTCCACTTT. Translated: CASSGPGSPLHF.

This clonotype has at least ten counts. The chain employs TRBV20-1 and TRBJ2-1; D possibly uses TRBD1 or TRBD2 (6 bases each). This CDR3 is built from 15 residues. V was shortened by 6 bases and J by 8 bases, with 23 bases between the two germline ends. In germline, CDR1 is DFQATT, CDR2 SNEGSKA (reference sequence). CDR3 protein: CSAVGGTWSIDEQFF. CDR3 DNA sequence: TGCAGTGCAGTGGGGGGCACTTGGAGTATCGATGAGCAGTTCTTC.

The rearrangement links TRBV10-3 to TRBJ1-1; TRBD1 aligns across 12 bases. V trimming: 6 bases; J trimming: 4 bases; junction bases outside the gene matches: 18. CDR3 length: 19 residues. Per germline, CDR1 ENHRY and CDR2 SYGVKD. Written as DNA, the CDR3 is TGTGCCATCAGGGGGGACAGGGGGCTATCCTCCCCGCTGGGCACTGAAGCTTTCTTT. Protein product: CAIRGDRGLSSPLGTEAFF.

The chain is built from TRBV9 and TRBJ1-3; D unresolved. Germline V lookup: CDR1 SGDLS, CDR2 YYNGEE. The CDR3 loop spans 14 amino acids. Trimming took 0 bases from V and 2 from J, leaving 6 bases between them. The CDR3 loop is CASSVGQPGNTIYF. In nucleotides, the CDR3 is TGTGCCAGCAGCGTAGGCCAGCCTGGAAACACCATATATTTT.

The rearrangement uses TRBV20-1 and TRBJ2-5; 8 bases are shared with TRBD2. CDR1 DFQATT and CDR2 SNEGSKA come from the germline V gene (reference sequence). The CDR3 spans 15 residues. V trimming: 3 bases; J trimming: 5 bases; junction bases outside the gene matches: 11. CDR3: CSASSPAGVWETQYF. DNA for the CDR3: TGCAGTGCTAGTAGTCCAGCGGGAGTGTGGGAGACCCAGTACTTC.

The chain has TRBV5-1 and TRBJ2-5, with D uncertain. V lost 0 bases, J lost 4 bases, and 10 bases lay in between. The CDR3 covers 14 residues. Germline-derived CDR1 and CDR2 are SGHRS and YFSETQ. The CDR3 coding sequence is TGCGCCAGCAGCTTGGAAGCTAGAGGAGAGACCCAGTACTTC. It translates to CASSLEARGETQYF.

This chain uses TRBV6-2 or TRBV6-3 with TRBJ2-1; 9 bases are a match to TRBD1. Trimming cost V 6 bases and J 2 bases; bases outside gene matches: 5. In germline, CDR1 is MNHEY, CDR2 SVGEGT. The CDR3 consists of 15 residues. CDR3 region: CASRKTGGPYNEQFF. For the CDR3, the DNA is TGTGCCAGCAGGAAAACAGGGGGCCCCTACAATGAGCAGTTCTTC.

The chain joins TRBV20-1 to TRBJ2-2; the match to TRBD1 covers 7 bases. The CDR3 spans 14 residues. CDR1 and CDR2 (germline): DFQATT, SNEGSKA (reference sequence). V was pared by 6 bases and J by 1 base, with 5 bases of the junction left unmatched. The chain's CDR3 is CSATRQGNTGELFF. For the CDR3, the DNA is TGCAGTGCAACTCGACAGGGGAACACCGGGGAGCTGTTTTTT.

The rearrangement links TRBV11-2 to TRBJ2-7; TRBD2 agrees at 12 bases. The CDR3 spans 16 residues. CDR1 is SGHAT, CDR2 FQNNGV, per germline. V was pared by 5 bases and J by 0 bases, with 5 bases of the junction left unmatched. CDR3 DNA: TGTGCCAGCAGCCCTGCTAGCGGGGGGGCCTCCTACGAGCAGTACTTC. Its translation is CASSPASGGASYEQYF.

This clonotype was observed a few times. The V gene is TRBV3-1, the J gene TRBJ2-1; D may correspond to TRBD1 or TRBD2 (5 bases each). The germline CDR1 and CDR2 sequences are LGHDT and YNNKEL (reference sequence). This CDR3 region has 19 residues. V was clipped by 4 bases and J by 2 bases, with 24 bases between them. The CDR3 DNA reads TGTGCCAGCAGCCCCTCCCTAGGGGAGACCCCTGGGGCCTACAATGAGCAGTTCTTC. Translated: CASSPSLGETPGAYNEQFF.

The rearrangement uses TRBV5-1 and TRBJ1-1; the match to TRBD1 covers 8 bases. Germline trimming cut 3 bases from V and 6 bases from J; bases unmatched to any gene: 13. The CDR3 spans 16 residues. Per the germline V gene, CDR1 is SGHRS and CDR2 is YFSETQ. CDR3 protein: CASSWVGRGRGAEAFF. CDR3 coding DNA: TGCGCCAGCAGCTGGGTGGGCAGGGGGCGAGGCGCTGAAGCTTTCTTT.

The chain has TRBV12-3 or TRBV12-4 and TRBJ2-3, with D uncertain. The V and J ends lost 7 bases and 4 bases respectively, with 6 bases between them. There are 11 residues in the CDR3. CDR3 sequence (DNA): TGTGCCAGCACCATGGCAGATACGCAGTATTTT. Translation gives CASTMADTQYF.

This clonotype was counted only a few times. The gene calls are TRBV20-1 and TRBJ2-7; 11 bases are a match to TRBD1. After removal of 6 bases from V and 5 bases from J, the junction contained 12 bases not matched to a gene. In germline, CDR1 is DFQATT, CDR2 SNEGSKA (reference sequence). This CDR3 contains 15 residues. This chain's CDR3 is CSATSGQGATNEQYF. The CDR3 bases are TGCAGTGCAACTTCCGGACAGGGGGCGACGAACGAGCAGTACTTC.

The chain is built from TRBV7-2 and TRBJ2-7, with TRBD2 identical over 11 bases. V lost 2 bases to trimming and J lost 5 bases; unmatched junction nucleotides: 5. CDR3 length equals 15 residues. Germline V gives CDR1 SGHTA, CDR2 FQGNSA. CDR3 DNA: TGTGCCAGCAGCTTATCTAGCGGGAGGACTAACGAGCAGTACTTC. Encoded protein: CASSLSSGRTNEQYF. The entire variable domain, with the rest obtained from reference TRBV7-2 and TRBJ2-7, is as follows: GAGVSQSPSNKVTEKGKDVELRCDPISGHTALYWYRQSLGQGLEFLIYFQGNSAPDKSGLPSDRFSAERTGGSVSTLTIQRTQQEDSAVYLCASSLSSGRTNEQYFGPGTRLTVT.

The gene calls are TRBV12-3 or TRBV12-4 and TRBJ1-2, with TRBD1 matching 8 bases. Trimming removed 4 bases from V and 8 bases from J; junction bases left unmatched: 6. There are 13 residues in the CDR3. The CDR3 loop is CASSYSGGDGYTF. As DNA, the CDR3 is TGTGCCAGCAGTTACTCAGGGGGCGACGGCTACACCTTC.